These T cell receptor beta chains were read from a single sample in a study of CD8+CD57+ T cells in acquired aplastic anemia. TCRdb reprocessed the reads via MiXCR and lists one record per CDR3 protein. In the table there are 150,000 to 200,000 distinct CDR3 sequences, about 45% of which are singletons. The specimen sequenced was sorted CD4+, CD8+, or CD8+CD57+ T cells (not recorded which) from PBMCs. The receptors were sampled from a human donor with aplastic anemia. CDR3s include the opening cysteine and the closing phenylalanine or tryptophan. Each record gives: CDR3 DNA, CDR3 protein, J gene, V gene, D gene, clone size. A D gene is named only where the DNA matches it firmly. The size field is filled for only some rows; it gives once, few, many or a size class.

DNA: TGTGCCACCTCGTTGGGATGGGGGTACCGGGAGTTCTTC; CDR3: CATSLGWGYREFF; J: TRBJ2-1; V: TRBV6-5; D: .; size: many
DNA: TGTGCCACCAGTGATGCTATCACAATGAGGCAGTTCTTC; CDR3: CATSDAITMRQFF; J: TRBJ2-1; V: TRBV24-1; D: .; size: .
DNA: TGTGCCACCAGCAGAGATCTTAAAGAGGACAGGGGAGGCTACACCTTC; CDR3: CATSRDLKEDRGGYTF; J: TRBJ1-2; V: TRBV15; D: TRBD1; size: .
DNA: TGCGCCAGCAGCTTGGCCGCCCAAGAGACCCAGTACTTC; CDR3: CASSLAAQETQYF; J: TRBJ2-5; V: TRBV5-1; D: .; size: many
DNA: TGTGCCAGTAGTGGACTAGCGGGGGGGCAAGAGACCCAGTACTTC; CDR3: CASSGLAGGQETQYF; J: TRBJ2-5; V: TRBV19; D: TRBD2; size: .
DNA: TGCAGTGCTCCCTCACAGACAGGGAGGAGCGACGAGCAGTACTTC; CDR3: CSAPSQTGRSDEQYF; J: TRBJ2-7; V: TRBV20-1; D: .; size: many
DNA: TGTGCCAGCAGCCCTGGGACTAGCGGGAGTGCAGATACGCAGTATTTT; CDR3: CASSPGTSGSADTQYF; J: TRBJ2-3; V: TRBV7-3; D: TRBD2; size: .
DNA: TGTGCCAGCAGCTTAGGGGCCCCCGAAGGGACCCAGTACTTC; CDR3: CASSLGAPEGTQYF; J: TRBJ2-5; V: TRBV7-9; D: .; size: .
DNA: TGTGCCAGCAGCCTAGGCAATCTCAGCTCGGCCCAGTACTTC; CDR3: CASSLGNLSSAQYF; J: TRBJ2-5; V: TRBV11-1; D: .; size: .
DNA: TGTGCCAGCAGCGCCCGGGACAGCTCTGGAAACACCATATATTTT; CDR3: CASSARDSSGNTIYF; J: TRBJ1-3; V: TRBV9; D: TRBD1; size: many
DNA: TGTGCCAGCAGTGTGGGACGGAATAATTCACCCCTCCACTTT; CDR3: CASSVGRNNSPLHF; J: TRBJ1-6; V: TRBV6-1; D: .; size: many
DNA: TGTGCCATCAGTGAGGATCGGGGGGTATCTTTCTTT; CDR3: CAISEDRGVSFF; J: TRBJ1-1; V: TRBV10-3; D: .; size: .
DNA: TGCGCCAGCAGCCAGGGGACAGGGCTGGGAGGCTACACCTTC; CDR3: CASSQGTGLGGYTF; J: TRBJ1-2; V: TRBV4-3; D: TRBD1; size: many
DNA: TGTGCCAGTAGTATTGGTCATGGGAAAGAGACCCAGTACTTC; CDR3: CASSIGHGKETQYF; J: TRBJ2-5; V: TRBV19; D: .; size: .
DNA: TGTGCCAGCAGCTTAAATAGTGATACGCAGTATTTT; CDR3: CASSLNSDTQYF; J: TRBJ2-3; V: TRBV7-9; D: .; size: few
DNA: TGTGCCACCAGCAGAGATAGGACAGGGGGTGGCTACACCTTC; CDR3: CATSRDRTGGGYTF; J: TRBJ1-2; V: TRBV15; D: TRBD1; size: few
DNA: TGCGCCAGCAGATCGAGGGCGGGAGGGCAAGTGTCTTTCTTT; CDR3: CASRSRAGGQVSFF; J: TRBJ1-1; V: TRBV5-1; D: .; size: few
DNA: TGTGCCAGCAGTTACTCGTCAAGGGGCGGAGAGACCCAGTACTTC; CDR3: CASSYSSRGGETQYF; J: TRBJ2-5; V: TRBV6-5; D: .; size: .
DNA: TGTGCCAGCAGCTATCGAACAAGGGCTCAAGAGACCCAGTACTTC; CDR3: CASSYRTRAQETQYF; J: TRBJ2-5; V: TRBV5-4; D: .; size: many
DNA: TGTGCTAGTGGCCCCTATAATTCACCCCTCCACTTT; CDR3: CASGPYNSPLHF; J: TRBJ1-6; V: TRBV12-5; D: .; size: many
DNA: TGTGCCAGCAGTTCCCCGGGACTAGCGGGGGGGCCCGCAGATACGCAGTATTTT; CDR3: CASSSPGLAGGPADTQYF; J: TRBJ2-3; V: TRBV12-3/TRBV12-4; D: TRBD2; size: once
DNA: TGTGCCAGCAGCTTAGAGGGGGGCCGGGGCACCGGGGAGCTGTTTTTT; CDR3: CASSLEGGRGTGELFF; J: TRBJ2-2; V: TRBV7-8; D: .; size: many
DNA: TGTGCCAGCAGTGTTAGCGGGGGGGCAGATACGCAGTATTTT; CDR3: CASSVSGGADTQYF; J: TRBJ2-3; V: TRBV9; D: TRBD2; size: many
DNA: TGTGCCAGCAGGACAGGACTAGCGGGGTACGAGCAGTACTTC; CDR3: CASRTGLAGYEQYF; J: TRBJ2-7; V: TRBV2; D: TRBD2; size: .
DNA: TGCGCCAGCAGTGAGTCGAGGGGAGCGGGGGGGCCGACCGGGGAGCTGTTTTTT; CDR3: CASSESRGAGGPTGELFF; J: TRBJ2-2; V: TRBV10-1; D: TRBD2; size: many
DNA: TGTGCCAGCATATATACCCGGGGCCAATGGGGCTATAATTCACCCCTCCACTTT; CDR3: CASIYTRGQWGYNSPLHF; J: TRBJ1-6; V: TRBV6-1; D: .; size: .
DNA: TGTGCCCGCCAAGACAGGCCCTATGGCTACACCTTC; CDR3: CARQDRPYGYTF; J: TRBJ1-2; V: TRBV2; D: .; size: few
DNA: TGTGCCACCAGTGATCAAGGGGCTCGGGAGACCCAGTACTTC; CDR3: CATSDQGARETQYF; J: TRBJ2-5; V: TRBV24-1; D: .; size: many
DNA: TGTGCCAGCTCACCTCTCCGGGAGACCCAGTACTTC; CDR3: CASSPLRETQYF; J: TRBJ2-5; V: TRBV12-3/TRBV12-4; D: .; size: .
DNA: TGTGCCAGCAGTGTTGTAGGGAACGAGCAGTACTTC; CDR3: CASSVVGNEQYF; J: TRBJ2-7; V: TRBV6-1; D: .; size: many
DNA: TGTGCCACCAGCGGATTAAGACGCGGGACAGATCATGAAAAACTGTTTTTT; CDR3: CATSGLRRGTDHEKLFF; J: TRBJ1-4; V: TRBV15; D: TRBD1; size: .
DNA: TGTGCCAGCACTACACTAGGCCGTCAGCGGACCGGGGACCTGTTTTTT; CDR3: CASTTLGRQRTGDLFF; J: TRBJ2-2; V: TRBV6-1; D: .; size: once
DNA: TGTGCCAGCAGTGGGTTGCTTGCCTACGAGCAGTACTTC; CDR3: CASSGLLAYEQYF; J: TRBJ2-7; V: TRBV2; D: .; size: medium-sized
DNA: TGTGCCAGCAGCACCCCACAGGGTGATGGCTACACCTTC; CDR3: CASSTPQGDGYTF; J: TRBJ1-2; V: TRBV5-5; D: .; size: .
DNA: TGTGCCAGCAGTTACGAGAGGGGGCGTCTAGCCGGGGAGCTGTTTTTT; CDR3: CASSYERGRLAGELFF; J: TRBJ2-2; V: TRBV6-5; D: TRBD1; size: few
DNA: TGTGCCAGCAGTGAAGCGACAGGGGGGAGATCACCCCTCCACTTT; CDR3: CASSEATGGRSPLHF; J: TRBJ1-6; V: TRBV6-1; D: TRBD1; size: many
DNA: TGTGCCAGCAGAACAGGGTCAGGTGGAGCTTTCTTT; CDR3: CASRTGSGGAFF; J: TRBJ1-1; V: TRBV25-1; D: .; size: .
DNA: TGTGCCAGCAGCCGGGCTAGCGCGACCTACGAGCAGTACTTC; CDR3: CASSRASATYEQYF; J: TRBJ2-7; V: TRBV7-2; D: .; size: .
DNA: TGTGCCAGCAGCTTAGGAGGAACCCGCTCTGGAAACACCATATATTTT; CDR3: CASSLGGTRSGNTIYF; J: TRBJ1-3; V: TRBV11-1; D: .; size: few
DNA: TGTGCCAGCAGTTTAGCGCTGGGGACTTCTAACACCGGGGAGCTGTTTTTT; CDR3: CASSLALGTSNTGELFF; J: TRBJ2-2; V: TRBV12-3/TRBV12-4; D: .; size: many
DNA: TGCAGTGCTGGCCGACAGGGGGCGGGAGAAGCTTTCTTT; CDR3: CSAGRQGAGEAFF; J: TRBJ1-1; V: TRBV20-1; D: TRBD1; size: .
DNA: TGTGCCAGCAGCCTCAAGGACAGGGTCTACGAGCAGTACTTC; CDR3: CASSLKDRVYEQYF; J: TRBJ2-7; V: TRBV5-6; D: TRBD1; size: .
DNA: TGTGCCAGCAGCTTGCAAATCGGGCGGTACGAGCAGTACTTC; CDR3: CASSLQIGRYEQYF; J: TRBJ2-7; V: TRBV5-5; D: .; size: once
DNA: TGTGCCAGCAGCGTAGCGGACAGCTCCTACGAGCAGCATTTC; CDR3: CASSVADSSYEQHF; J: TRBJ2-7; V: TRBV9; D: .; size: once
DNA: TGTGCCAGCAGCTTAACCGGGGCCTACGAAGCTTTCTTT; CDR3: CASSLTGAYEAFF; J: TRBJ1-1; V: TRBV7-3; D: .; size: .
DNA: TGCAGTGTTAGTGAGACAGGGGGTAGATATGGCTACACCTTC; CDR3: CSVSETGGRYGYTF; J: TRBJ1-2; V: TRBV20-1; D: TRBD1; size: many
DNA: TGTGCCAGAGGACTAGCGGGAGGTGAGCAGTTCTTC; CDR3: CARGLAGGEQFF; J: TRBJ2-1; V: TRBV2; D: TRBD2; size: many
DNA: TGTGCCAGCAGCTTAAGCAAAGGAGATACGCAGTATTTT; CDR3: CASSLSKGDTQYF; J: TRBJ2-3; V: TRBV7-7; D: .; size: many
DNA: TGTGCCAGCAGCTCAACCCTCGACAGGGTGAACACTGAAGCTTTCTTT; CDR3: CASSSTLDRVNTEAFF; J: TRBJ1-1; V: TRBV6-2/TRBV6-3; D: TRBD1; size: .
DNA: TGTGCCAGCAGTGTCCCAAACAAGAACACTGAAGCTTTCTTT; CDR3: CASSVPNKNTEAFF; J: TRBJ1-1; V: TRBV10-3; D: .; size: .
DNA: TGTGCCAGCACCCGGGGTTCTAACTATGGCTACACCTTC; CDR3: CASTRGSNYGYTF; J: TRBJ1-2; V: TRBV7-9; D: .; size: once
DNA: TGTGCCACCTCCAGGACAGGGAATTCACCCCTCCACTTT; CDR3: CATSRTGNSPLHF; J: TRBJ1-6; V: TRBV6-1; D: TRBD1; size: many
DNA: TGTGCCACCAAACAGGGATTCGCTCGAGAGACCCAGTACTTC; CDR3: CATKQGFARETQYF; J: TRBJ2-5; V: TRBV10-3; D: .; size: .